This T cell receptor beta chain was recovered during a study of CD8 T cells in Susac syndrome. Study-level background: Patients with Susac syndrome were therapy-naive, on corticosteroids, or on intravenous immunoglobulin alone at blood draw.

The sequenced target, TCR beta, came from blood CD8+ and CD4+ T cells. From germline, CDR1 is SEHNR and CDR2 FQNEAQ (reference sequence). Trimming pared 5 bases from V and 4 bases from J, leaving 27 bases between. The CDR3 spans 18 residues. RNA amounts of about 0.5 to 1 ug underwent reverse transcription with random hexamers. The TCR beta CDR3 was amplified by immunoSEQ multiplex PCR across 54 Vbeta, 13 Jbeta. TCRdb analysed the immunoSEQ multiplex PCR reads with MiXCR anew, one entry per CDR3 protein. The sample lists around 130,000 distinct CDR3 sequences, nearly 96% occurring once. The rearrangement joins TRBV7-9 to TRBJ2-7, with D perhaps matching TRBD1 or TRBD2 (8 bases each). This receptor was obtained from a human donor with Susac syndrome. Sequencing was done on a sample of CD4+ T cells from PBMCs. The CDR3 DNA reads TGTGCCAGCAGCCGGGGACAGGTTTCCTCCGGGAGGGAGTACGAGCAGTACTTC. Translated: CASSRGQVSSGREYEQYF.